This T cell receptor beta chain emerged from a study of shared clonotypes between healthy human individuals. Study-wide results and caveats: Rarefaction gave evidence that sorted-subset sequencing remained incomplete despite large depth.

TCRdb's copy holds only in-frame clones and misses some; the assay was immunoSEQ multiplex PCR. The sample includes some 2.3 million clones, approximately 95% of them seen just once. The CDR3 totals 16 residues. In germline, CDR1 is LGHNA, CDR2 YSLEER. The V and J ends lost 0 bases and 5 bases respectively, with 16 bases between them. As regards this clone: Its antigen remains unknown.

The source of this sequence is a man between 18 and 35 years old in good health. Some clones in this sample may be carry-over from other donors' samples. This chain connects TRBV4-3 to TRBJ2-5; no firm D call. Specimen: naive CD4+ T cells from PBMCs. Subset in this sample: CD45RA+ positively selected. CDR3 residues: CASSQDGSHRGETQYF. The CDR3, as DNA: TGCGCCAGCAGCCAAGATGGTTCGCACCGTGGGGAGACCCAGTACTTC.